This T cell receptor (beta chain) was profiled in a study of T-cell reconstitution after alpha-beta-depleted transplantation in children. TCRbeta library preparation incorporated unique molecular identifiers. TCRdb called the PCR reads again in MiXCR, with one record for every CDR3 protein. The repertoire consists of about 980,000 distinct CDR3 sequences, with 25% to 30% occurring once and the leading ten covering roughly 28%. The study, taken as a whole, reports: There were reportedly several hundred expanded graft clones from which alpha-beta T cells came about two months after transplant. Surviving recipient T cells and intrathymic progenitors accounted for some patients' high TCRbeta diversity at day 60.

V was pared by 5 bases and J by 1 base, with 11 bases between. The CDR3 is 13 amino acids. From germline, CDR1 is SQVTM and CDR2 ANQGSEA. This clonotype was seen a handful of times. Its antigen is unidentified. The chain uses TRBV29-1 and TRBJ2-5; TRBD2 might be the D (5 bases). The specimen comprised PBMCs, mostly from graft donor cells, sampled 360 days after TCRalphabeta/CD19-depleted stem cell transplant. This TCR derives from a boy under three years old who had a stem cell transplant for SCID, so the T cells may come from the graft donor. The CDR3 sequence is CSVRSSSQETQYF. CDR3 nucleotide sequence: TGCAGCGTTCGGTCTAGCTCCCAAGAGACCCAGTACTTC.